One sample yielded the 15 T cell receptor beta chains listed below, sequenced in a study of blood T cell repertoires in COVID-19. Using immunoSEQ multiplex PCR, the repertoire was profiled, and TCRdb retains in-frame clones only, with some absent. The sample carries 130,000 to 150,000 clones, more than 70% recorded once. Sequencing was done on a sample of peripheral blood. Receptors originate from a human donor in a cohort sampled during active COVID-19.

In DNA form, the CDR3 reads TGTGCCTGGAGGAGTAGCGGGAGGGCCGGGGAGCTGTTTTTT. Protein product: CAWRSSGRAGELFF. The chain combines TRBV30 with TRBJ2-2; 11 positions match TRBD2. Trimming took 3 bases from V and 6 from J; bases not matched to a gene: 3. CDR3 length: 14 amino acids. Germline-derived CDR1 and CDR2 are GTSNPN and SVGIG (reference sequence).

V gene TRBV30 combines with J gene TRBJ1-1; D is possibly TRBD1 (6 bases). The germline V gene has CDR1 GTSNPN and CDR2 SVGIG (reference sequence). Deletions cut 5 bases from V and 3 bases from J, with 13 bases between. This CDR3 is built from 13 residues. In nucleotides, the CDR3 is TGTGCCTGGGAGCTTAACAGGGACACTGAAGCTTTCTTT. Amino acid sequence: CAWELNRDTEAFF.

The count of this clone is one. The genes are TRBV6-6 and TRBJ1-2; 9 nucleotides agree with TRBD1. Trimming cost V 5 bases and J 6 bases; bases outside gene matches: 7. This CDR3 has 14 residues. Per the germline V gene, CDR1 is MNHNY and CDR2 is SVGAGI (reference sequence). In DNA, the CDR3 is TGTGCCAGCAGTAACCCGACAGGGGGTCATGGCTACACCTTC. This gives the protein CASSNPTGGHGYTF.

Comments on this clone: One end of the junction fails to match germline, which may point to a read error. CDR3 sequence reads: CASSPTSGRRYEQFF. The CDR3 DNA reads TGTGCTAGCAGCCCGACTAGCGGGAGACGATATGAGCAGTTCTTC. V gene TRBV7-7 combines with J gene TRBJ2-1, with 12 nucleotides matching TRBD2. The CDR3 spans 15 residues. Germline V gene sequence: CDR1 SSHAT, CDR2 FNYEAQ (reference sequence).

This sequence joins TRBV28 and TRBJ2-5, with 7 bases lining up with TRBD1. CDR1 is MDHEN, CDR2 SYDVKM, per germline. The length of the CDR3 is 14 residues. V was clipped by 10 bases and J by 3 bases; unmatched bases: 11. CDR3 in amino acids: CATNDRATKETQYF. CDR3 in DNA: TGTGCCACCAACGACAGGGCTACTAAAGAGACCCAGTACTTC. The full variable domain, its missing parts supplied by reference TRBV28 and TRBJ2-5, is DVKVTQSSRYLVKRTGEKVFLECVQDMDHENMFWYRQDPGLGLRLIYFSYDVKMKEKGDIPEGYSVSREKKERFSLILESASTNQTSMYLCATNDRATKETQYFGPGTRLLVL.

The rearrangement joins TRBV10-3 to TRBJ1-1; D not resolved. CDR1 and CDR2 from the germline V gene are ENHRY and SYGVKD. V was shortened by 3 bases and J by 2 bases, with 10 bases between the two germline ends. There are 14 residues in the CDR3. CDR3 in amino acids: CAISDLSLNTEAFF. The CDR3 nucleotides are TGTGCCATCAGTGATCTTAGTTTAAACACTGAAGCTTTCTTT.

A single count supports this clone. V is TRBV6-6 and J is TRBJ2-1; tentatively, D is TRBD2 (7 bases). Trimming shortened V by 7 bases and J by 4 bases, and 20 bases separated the two germline ends. The CDR3 is 16 amino acids. Germline loops: CDR1 MNHNY, CDR2 SVGAGI (reference sequence). CDR3 amino acids: CASTRDRRGRYNEQFF. CDR3 nucleotide sequence: TGTGCCAGCACCCGAGACCGGCGGGGGCGTTACAATGAGCAGTTCTTC.

V and J are TRBV9 and TRBJ1-4; TRBD1 agrees at 10 bases. The V gene end was trimmed by 2 bases and the J gene end by 8 bases; junction bases not matched to a gene: 12. The CDR3 covers 17 residues. CDR1 and CDR2 from the germline V gene are SGDLS and YYNGEE. CDR3 amino acids: CASSVGQGTGAAEKLFF. The CDR3 region has the DNA TGTGCCAGCAGCGTGGGGCAGGGGACAGGGGCGGCAGAAAAACTGTTTTTT.

This chain uses TRBV5-1 with TRBJ2-7; 7 nucleotides line up with TRBD1. The CDR3 consists of 14 residues. The germline V gene encodes CDR1 SGHRS and CDR2 YFSETQ. Trimming cost V 1 base and J 1 base; bases outside gene matches: 2. CDR3 amino acids: CASSLSGQSYEQYF. Here the CDR3 DNA reads TGCGCCAGCAGCTTGTCGGGACAGTCCTACGAGCAGTACTTC.

This clone was observed a single time. The chain uses TRBV18 and TRBJ1-2; D is uncertain. Germline lookup yields CDR1 KGHSH and CDR2 LQKENI. The V and J ends lost 0 bases and 0 bases respectively, with 17 bases between them. This CDR3 has 18 residues. This CDR3 reads CASSPPPGGLGANYGYTF. The CDR3 DNA follows: TGTGCCAGCTCACCACCCCCAGGAGGACTTGGAGCTAACTATGGCTACACCTTC.

For the CDR3, the DNA is TGTGCCAGCAGTTTTGGGGCAGGGGGACGCGCCTATGGCTACACCTTC. Amino acids: CASSFGAGGRAYGYTF. The genes are TRBV28 and TRBJ1-2; 7 bases match TRBD1. This CDR3 region has 16 residues. Germline V gene data show CDR1 as MDHEN and CDR2 as SYDVKM. V shed 3 bases and J 4 bases; nucleotides not matched to a gene: 11.

V and J are TRBV4-3 and TRBJ2-2; TRBD1 matches at 10 bases. V shed 3 bases, J shed 3 bases, and the junction held 1 base outside the gene matches. CDR3 length: 15 amino acids. Germline assignment: CDR1 LGHNA and CDR2 YSLEER. The DNA for the CDR3 is TGCGCCAGCAGCCATGGGACAGGGGACACCGGGGAGCTGTTTTTT. Translating gives CASSHGTGDTGELFF.

The genes are TRBV2 and TRBJ1-4; 8 bases map to TRBD1. The length of the CDR3 is 14 residues. Germline CDR1 is SNHLY and CDR2 is FYNNEI. J gave up 8 bases and V 8 bases, and 10 bases lay outside the gene matches. CDR3 sequence (DNA): TGTGCCAGCGGATATCAGGGGGCGGGGGAAAAACTGTTTTTT. It specifies CASGYQGAGEKLFF.

The J gene is TRBJ2-2, the V gene TRBV4-1, with TRBD2 identical over 12 bases. Germline values: CDR1 MGHRA, CDR2 YSYEKL. This CDR3 spans 17 amino acids. After removal of 1 base from V and 9 bases from J, the junction contained 9 bases not matched to a gene. CDR3 nucleotides: TGCGCCAGCAGCCAAGCTTCTAGCGGGAGGGATCGATGGGAGCTGTTTTTT. This sequence encodes CASSQASSGRDRWELFF.

V is TRBV5-6 and J is TRBJ1-2, with D possibly being TRBD1 (6 bases). The length of the CDR3 is 13 residues. Germline V gene sequence: CDR1 SGHDT, CDR2 YYEEEE. The V and J ends lost 4 bases and 4 bases respectively, with 11 bases between them. This CDR3 reads CASSLDRIYGYTF. CDR3 in DNA: TGTGCCAGCAGCCTCGACAGGATCTATGGCTACACCTTC.